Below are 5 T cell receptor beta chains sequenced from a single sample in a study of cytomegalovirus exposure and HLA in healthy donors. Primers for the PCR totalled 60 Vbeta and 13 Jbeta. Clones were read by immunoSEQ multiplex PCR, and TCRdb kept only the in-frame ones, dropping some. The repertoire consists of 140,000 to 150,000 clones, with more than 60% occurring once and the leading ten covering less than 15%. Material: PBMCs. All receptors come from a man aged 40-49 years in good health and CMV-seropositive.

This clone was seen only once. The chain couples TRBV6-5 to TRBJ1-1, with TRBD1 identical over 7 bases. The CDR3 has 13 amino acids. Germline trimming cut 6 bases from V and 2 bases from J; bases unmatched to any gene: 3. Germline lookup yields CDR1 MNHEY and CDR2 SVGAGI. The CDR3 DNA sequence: TGTGCCAGCAGGTGGGACAGCAACACTGAAGCTTTCTTT. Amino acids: CASRWDSNTEAFF.

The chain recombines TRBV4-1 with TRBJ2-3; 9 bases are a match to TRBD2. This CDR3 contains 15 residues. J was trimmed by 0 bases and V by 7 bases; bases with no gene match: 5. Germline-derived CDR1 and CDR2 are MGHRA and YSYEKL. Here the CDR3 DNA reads TGCGCCAGCACCTTGACTAGCGGAAGCACAGATACGCAGTATTTT. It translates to CASTLTSGSTDTQYF.

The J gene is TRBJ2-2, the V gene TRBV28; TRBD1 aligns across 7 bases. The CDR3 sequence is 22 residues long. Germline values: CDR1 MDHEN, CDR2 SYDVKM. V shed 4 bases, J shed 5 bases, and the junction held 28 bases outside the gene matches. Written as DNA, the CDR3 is TGTGCCAGCAGTTCCCTACGTTTTGACATAGGATTACAGGGGCAATATACCGGGGAGCTGTTTTTT. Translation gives CASSSLRFDIGLQGQYTGELFF.

The CDR3 DNA reads as TGCGCCAGCAGTCAAGCGAGGACAGAGACCCACGCGAACACCGGGGAGCTGTTTTTT. Residues: CASSQARTETHANTGELFF. The chain joins TRBV23-1 to TRBJ2-2; maybe TRBD1 (6 bases). TRBV23-1 is noted as an ORF with a role that remains uncertain. This CDR3 comprises 19 residues. Between the trimmed V and J ends, which lost 2 bases and 0 bases, there was a span of 19 bases.

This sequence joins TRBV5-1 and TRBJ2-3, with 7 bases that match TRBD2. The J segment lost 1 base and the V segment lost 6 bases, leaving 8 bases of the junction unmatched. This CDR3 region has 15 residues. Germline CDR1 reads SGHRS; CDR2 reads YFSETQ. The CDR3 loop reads CASTTDLAGTDTQYF. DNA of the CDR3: TGCGCCAGCACGACGGACCTAGCGGGCACAGATACGCAGTATTTT.